Shown below are 5 T cell receptor beta chains from a single sample sequenced in a study of blood T cells in healthy people across ages. The second PCR ran 7 to 11 cycles with a sample-barcoded 5' primer and J-beta primers. MiXCR, applied by TCRdb to the 5' RACE reads, yields one record per CDR3 protein. The repertoire holds about 1.1 million distinct CDR3 sequences, roughly two fifths seen once, with about an eighth in the top ten. Input material: blood. The receptors were gathered from a man aged 18-30 years in good health.

This clonotype was found a few times. The chain combines TRBV7-8 with TRBJ2-7; no definite D call. CDR1 and CDR2 from the germline V gene are SGHVS and FQNEAQ. CDR3 length: 14 residues. Deletions cut 1 base from V and 1 base from J, with 8 bases between. The CDR3 protein is CASSLEFQSYEQYF. DNA of the CDR3: TGTGCCAGCAGCTTAGAGTTCCAGTCCTACGAGCAGTACTTC. Together with reference TRBV7-8 and TRBJ2-7, the CDR3 gives the full variable domain: GAGVSQSPRYKVAKRGQDVALRCDPISGHVSLFWYQQALGQGPEFLTYFQNEAQLDKSGLPSDRFFAERPEGSVSTLKIQRTQQEDSAVYLCASSLEFQSYEQYFGPGTRLTVT.

This clonotype has a count of ten or more. CDR3 amino acids: CASSQDRGHEQYF. CDR3 DNA: TGCGCCAGCAGCCAAGATCGAGGGCACGAGCAGTACTTC. The chain recombines TRBV4-3 with TRBJ2-7, with a tentative D call TRBD2 (5 bases). CDR3 size: 13 residues. Germline-derived CDR1 and CDR2 are LGHNA and YSLEER. Trimming stripped 0 bases from V and 5 bases from J, with 8 bases between.

In its sample, this clonotype was seen a few times. The CDR3 DNA follows: TGTGCCAGCAGTCCAGGGGCTCCAAACTATGGCTACACCTTC. Translated: CASSPGAPNYGYTF. This chain joins TRBV12-3 or TRBV12-4 and TRBJ1-2; D possibly corresponds to TRBD1 (6 bases). V lost 5 bases and J 2 bases, leaving 12 bases between the germline ends. This CDR3 has 14 residues.

This clonotype showed up just once. The chain employs TRBV6-1 and TRBJ1-4; possibly TRBD1 for D (5 bases). Trimming removed 0 bases at V and 6 bases at J, with 14 bases between. Per the germline V gene, CDR1 is MNHNS and CDR2 is SASEGT. CDR3 length equals 16 residues. In nucleotides, the CDR3 is TGTGCCAGCAGTGAAGCCGTCGGGACTGACGATGAAAAACTGTTTTTT. Translating it yields CASSEAVGTDDEKLFF.

The V gene is TRBV7-2, the J gene TRBJ2-1; a weak D match, TRBD1 (5 bases). Germline V gene data show CDR1 as SGHTA and CDR2 as FQGNSA. V was cut by 4 bases and J by 4 bases, with 11 bases left in between. This CDR3 is 14 amino acids long. CDR3 coding DNA: TGTGCCAGCAGCTCTACCAGGGTTTACAATGAGCAGTTCTTC. Its translation: CASSSTRVYNEQFF.